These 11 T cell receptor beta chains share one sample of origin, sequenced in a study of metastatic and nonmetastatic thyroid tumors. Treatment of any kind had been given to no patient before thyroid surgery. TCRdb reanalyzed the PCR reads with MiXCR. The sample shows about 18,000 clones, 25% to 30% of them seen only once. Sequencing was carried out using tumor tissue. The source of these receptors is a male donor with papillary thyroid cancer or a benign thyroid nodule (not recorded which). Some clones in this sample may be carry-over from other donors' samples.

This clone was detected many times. The CDR3 region has the DNA TGTGCCAGCAGCTTGACTAGCGGGAGTGAGACCCAGTACTTC. Amino acids: CASSLTSGSETQYF. This chain joins TRBV3-1 and TRBJ2-5, with TRBD2 matching over 12 bases. The germline V gene encodes CDR1 LGHDT and CDR2 YNNKEL (reference sequence). The CDR3 runs to 14 residues. J lost 5 bases, V lost 5 bases, and 3 bases had no gene match.

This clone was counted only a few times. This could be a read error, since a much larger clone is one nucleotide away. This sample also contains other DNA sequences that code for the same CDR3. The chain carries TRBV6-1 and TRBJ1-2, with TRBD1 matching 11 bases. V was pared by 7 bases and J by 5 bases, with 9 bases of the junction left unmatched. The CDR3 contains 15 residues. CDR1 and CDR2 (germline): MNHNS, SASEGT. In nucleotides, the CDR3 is TGTGCCAGCAATGCCAGGGACAGGGGGGTATATGGCTACACCTTC. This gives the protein CASNARDRGVYGYTF.

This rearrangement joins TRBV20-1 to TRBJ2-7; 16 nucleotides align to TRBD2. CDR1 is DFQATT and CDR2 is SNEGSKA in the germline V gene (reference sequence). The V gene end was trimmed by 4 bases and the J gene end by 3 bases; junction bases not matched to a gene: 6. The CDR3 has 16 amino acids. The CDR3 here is CSAKGLAGGPSYEQYF. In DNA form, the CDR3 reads TGCAGTGCTAAGGGACTAGCGGGAGGGCCGAGCTACGAGCAGTACTTC.

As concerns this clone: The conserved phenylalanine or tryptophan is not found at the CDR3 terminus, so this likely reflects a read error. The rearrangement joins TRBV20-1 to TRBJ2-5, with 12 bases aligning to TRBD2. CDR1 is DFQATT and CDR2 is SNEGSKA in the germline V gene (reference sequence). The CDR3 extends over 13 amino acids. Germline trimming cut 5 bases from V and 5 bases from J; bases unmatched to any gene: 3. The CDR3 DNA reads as TGCAGTGCTGCGACTAGCGGGGGTGAGACCCAGTACCTC. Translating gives CSAATSGGETQYL.

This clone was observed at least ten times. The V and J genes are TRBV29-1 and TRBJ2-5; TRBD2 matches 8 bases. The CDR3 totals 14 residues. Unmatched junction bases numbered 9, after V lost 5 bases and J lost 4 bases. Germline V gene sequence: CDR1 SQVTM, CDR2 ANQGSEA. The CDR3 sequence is CSVRTGTRVETQYF. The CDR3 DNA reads TGCAGCGTTCGTACCGGGACTAGAGTAGAGACCCAGTACTTC.

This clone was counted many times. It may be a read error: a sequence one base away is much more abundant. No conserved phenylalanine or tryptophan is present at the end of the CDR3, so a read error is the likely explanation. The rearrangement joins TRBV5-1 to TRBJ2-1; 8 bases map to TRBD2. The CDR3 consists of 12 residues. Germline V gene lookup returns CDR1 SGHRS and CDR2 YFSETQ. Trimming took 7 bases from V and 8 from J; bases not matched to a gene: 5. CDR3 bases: TGCGCCAGCTGGGCGGGAGGTGATGAGCAGTTCTCC. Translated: CASWAGGDEQFS.

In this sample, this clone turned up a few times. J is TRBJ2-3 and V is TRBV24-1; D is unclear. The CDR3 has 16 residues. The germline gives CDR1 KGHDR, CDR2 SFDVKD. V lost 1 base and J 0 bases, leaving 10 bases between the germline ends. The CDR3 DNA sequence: TGTGCCACCAGTGATTTTAGGGAAACTAGCACAGATACGCAGTATTTT. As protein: CATSDFRETSTDTQYF.

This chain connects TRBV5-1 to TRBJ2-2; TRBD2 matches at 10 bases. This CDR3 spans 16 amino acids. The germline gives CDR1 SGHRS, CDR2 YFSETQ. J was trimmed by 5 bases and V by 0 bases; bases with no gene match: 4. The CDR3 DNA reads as TGCGCCAGCAGCTTGGGACTAGCGGGCGGAACCGGGGAGCTGTTTTTT. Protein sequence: CASSLGLAGGTGELFF.

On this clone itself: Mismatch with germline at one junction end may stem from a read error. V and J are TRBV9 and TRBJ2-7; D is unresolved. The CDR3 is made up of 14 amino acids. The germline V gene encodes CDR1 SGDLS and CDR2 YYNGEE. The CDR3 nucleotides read TGTGCGAGCAGCGTAGGAGTCTCTGTCTACGAGCAGTACTTC. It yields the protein CASSVGVSVYEQYF. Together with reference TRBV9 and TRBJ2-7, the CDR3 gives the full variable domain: DSGVTQTPKHLITATGQRVTLRCSPRSGDLSVYWYQQSLDQGLQFLIQYYNGEERAKGNILERFSAQQFPDLHSELNLSSLELGDSALYFCASSVGVSVYEQYFGPGTRLTVT.

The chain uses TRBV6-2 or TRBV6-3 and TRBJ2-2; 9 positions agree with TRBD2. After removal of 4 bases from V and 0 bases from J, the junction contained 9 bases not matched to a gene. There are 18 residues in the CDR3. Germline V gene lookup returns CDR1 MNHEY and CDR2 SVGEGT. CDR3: CASSLLWTSAPNTGELFF. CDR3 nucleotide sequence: TGTGCCAGCAGTTTACTCTGGACTAGCGCGCCGAACACCGGGGAGCTGTTTTTT.

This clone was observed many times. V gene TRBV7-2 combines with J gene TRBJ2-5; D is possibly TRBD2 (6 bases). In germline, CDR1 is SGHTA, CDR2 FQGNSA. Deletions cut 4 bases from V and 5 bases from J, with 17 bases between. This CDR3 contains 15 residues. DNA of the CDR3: TGTGCCAGCAGCTCCCTAGCGACTACTCGGGAGACCCAGTACTTC. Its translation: CASSSLATTRETQYF.